Below, one TCR beta chain is given with its context. As yet, its antigen is unknown. Trimming cost V 3 bases and J 4 bases; bases outside gene matches: 6. Germline assignment: CDR1 SQVTM and CDR2 ANQGSEA. The CDR3 has 14 residues. Treatment described: roughly 19 received Ad26.COV2.S at low or high dose, single or two shots; roughly five received placebo; per-sample allocation not given. It was on day 63 after the first vaccine or placebo injection that samples were taken. The study used a vaccine consisting of an Ad26 vector that expressed Wuhan-strain SARS-CoV-2 spike. TCRdb's copy holds only in-frame clones and misses some; the assay was immunoSEQ multiplex PCR. The data contain roughly 700,000 clones, roughly 90% of them singletons. The data are from a study of Ad26.COV2.S vaccination and SARS-CoV-2 variants. Study in general: The Ad26.COV2.S arm of the COV1001 trial was where the donor was placed. Dosing was one shot or two shots 56 days apart. Broader study findings: Possibly, TCR breadth and depth analyses underestimated total T cell responses.

Sequencing used peripheral blood, obtained in a trial of Ad26.COV2.S vaccine versus placebo. The chain carries TRBV29-1 and TRBJ2-1; 7 bases line up with TRBD2. This TCR came from a person between 18 and 59 years old who received the Ad26.COV2.S COVID-19 vaccine or a placebo. CDR3 bases: TGCAGCGTTGAGGGGAGCGGGACTTACAATGAGCAGTTCTTC. Encoded protein: CSVEGSGTYNEQFF.